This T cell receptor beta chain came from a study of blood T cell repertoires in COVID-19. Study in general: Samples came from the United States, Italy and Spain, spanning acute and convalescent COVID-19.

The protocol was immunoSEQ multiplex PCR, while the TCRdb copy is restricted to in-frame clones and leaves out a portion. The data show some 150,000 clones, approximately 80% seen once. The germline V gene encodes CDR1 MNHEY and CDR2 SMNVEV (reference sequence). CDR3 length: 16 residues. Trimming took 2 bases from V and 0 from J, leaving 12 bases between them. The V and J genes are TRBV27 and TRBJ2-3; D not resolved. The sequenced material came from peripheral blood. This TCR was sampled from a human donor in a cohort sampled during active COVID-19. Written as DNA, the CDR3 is TGTGCCAGCAGTTTACGGTCGGTCACTAGCACAGATACGCAGTATTTT. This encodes CASSLRSVTSTDTQYF.